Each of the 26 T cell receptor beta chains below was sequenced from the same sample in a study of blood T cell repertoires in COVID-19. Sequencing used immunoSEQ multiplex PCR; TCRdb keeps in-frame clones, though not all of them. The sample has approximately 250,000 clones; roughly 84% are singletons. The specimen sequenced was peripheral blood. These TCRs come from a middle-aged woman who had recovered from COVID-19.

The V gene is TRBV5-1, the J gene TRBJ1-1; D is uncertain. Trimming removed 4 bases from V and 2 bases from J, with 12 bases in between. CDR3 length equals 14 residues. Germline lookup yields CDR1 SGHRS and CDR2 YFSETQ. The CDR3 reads CASSPRSFNTEAFF. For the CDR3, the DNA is TGCGCCAGCAGCCCGAGGAGTTTTAACACTGAAGCTTTCTTT.

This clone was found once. The CDR3 bases are TGTGCCAGCAGCTTAGGACAGGGGCTGGAGACCCAGTACTTC. Translated, it gives CASSLGQGLETQYF. The chain is built from TRBV7-8 and TRBJ2-5; 8 bases are shared with TRBD1. CDR1 and CDR2 (germline): SGHVS, FQNEAQ. V was pared by 1 base and J by 5 bases, with 3 bases of the junction left unmatched. CDR3 length equals 14 residues. Supplemented by reference TRBV7-8 and TRBJ2-5, the full variable domain reads GAGVSQSPRYKVAKRGQDVALRCDPISGHVSLFWYQQALGQGPEFLTYFQNEAQLDKSGLPSDRFFAERPEGSVSTLKIQRTQQEDSAVYLCASSLGQGLETQYFGPGTRLLVL.

CDR3 coding DNA: TGCGCCAGCAGCTTGGATAGCCGGGGGACCCAGTACTTC. Translating it yields CASSLDSRGTQYF. The chain links TRBV5-1 to TRBJ2-5, with TRBD2 as a possible D gene (5 bases). The CDR3 is 13 amino acids. Trimming took off 0 bases at V and 7 bases at J, with 10 bases between the two ends. The germline V gene encodes CDR1 SGHRS and CDR2 YFSETQ.

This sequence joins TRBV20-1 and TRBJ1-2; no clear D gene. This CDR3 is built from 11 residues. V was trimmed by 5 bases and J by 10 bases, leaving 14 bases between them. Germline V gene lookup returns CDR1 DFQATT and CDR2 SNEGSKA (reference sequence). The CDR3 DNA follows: TGCAGTGCTGGGATGAGGGAACACTACACCTTC. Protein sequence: CSAGMREHYTF.

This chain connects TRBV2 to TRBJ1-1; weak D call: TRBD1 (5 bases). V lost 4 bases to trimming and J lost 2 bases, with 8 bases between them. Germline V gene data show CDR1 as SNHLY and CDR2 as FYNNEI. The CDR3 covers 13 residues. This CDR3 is CASSGQFNTEAFF. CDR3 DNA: TGTGCCAGCAGTGGACAGTTCAACACTGAAGCTTTCTTT. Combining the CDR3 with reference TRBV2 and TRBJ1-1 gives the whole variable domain EPEVTQTPSHQVTQMGQEVILRCVPISNHLYFYWYRQILGQKVEFLVSFYNNEISEKSEIFDDQFSVERPDGSNFTLKIRSTKLEDSAMYFCASSGQFNTEAFFGQGTRLTVV.

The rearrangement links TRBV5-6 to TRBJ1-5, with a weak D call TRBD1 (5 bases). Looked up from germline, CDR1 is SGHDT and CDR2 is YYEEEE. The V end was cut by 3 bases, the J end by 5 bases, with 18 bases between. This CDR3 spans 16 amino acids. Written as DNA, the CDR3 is TGTGCCAGCAGCTCGTTTGGGTGGGGCAACGATCAGCCCCAGCATTTT. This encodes CASSSFGWGNDQPQHF.

CDR3 protein: CASGLDPGQGFGEAFF. The CDR3 DNA reads TGTGCTAGTGGCCTTGATCCGGGACAGGGGTTTGGTGAAGCTTTCTTT. V gene TRBV12-5 combines with J gene TRBJ1-1; 10 bases agree with TRBD1. Unmatched junction bases numbered 14, after V lost 6 bases and J lost 7 bases. This CDR3 contains 16 residues. The germline V gene has CDR1 LGHNT and CDR2 FRNRAP.

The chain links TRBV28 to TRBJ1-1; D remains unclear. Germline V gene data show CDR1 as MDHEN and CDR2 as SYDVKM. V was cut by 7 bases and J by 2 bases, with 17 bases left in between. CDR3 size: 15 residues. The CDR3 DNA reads TGTGCCAGCAATCCCCCACGGACGGGAAACACTGAAGCTTTCTTT. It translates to CASNPPRTGNTEAFF.

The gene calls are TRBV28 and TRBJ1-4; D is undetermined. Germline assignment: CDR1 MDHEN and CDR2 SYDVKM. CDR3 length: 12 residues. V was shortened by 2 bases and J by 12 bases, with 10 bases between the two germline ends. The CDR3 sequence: CASSLGKRELFF. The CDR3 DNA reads TGTGCCAGCAGTTTAGGAAAACGGGAACTGTTTTTT.

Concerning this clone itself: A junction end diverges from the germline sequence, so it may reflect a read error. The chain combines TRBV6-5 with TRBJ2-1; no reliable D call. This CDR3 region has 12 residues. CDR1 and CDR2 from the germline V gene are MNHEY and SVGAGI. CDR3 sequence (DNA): TGTGCCAGCAGTTACTCCAACAATGAGCAGTTCTTC. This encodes CASSYSNNEQFF.

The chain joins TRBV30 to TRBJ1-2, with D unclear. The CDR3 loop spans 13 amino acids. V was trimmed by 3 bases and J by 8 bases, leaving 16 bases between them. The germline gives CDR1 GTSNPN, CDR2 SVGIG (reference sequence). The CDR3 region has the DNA TGTGCCTGGAGCCGTGTTACGGCGGGGGGCTACACCTTC. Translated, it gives CAWSRVTAGGYTF.

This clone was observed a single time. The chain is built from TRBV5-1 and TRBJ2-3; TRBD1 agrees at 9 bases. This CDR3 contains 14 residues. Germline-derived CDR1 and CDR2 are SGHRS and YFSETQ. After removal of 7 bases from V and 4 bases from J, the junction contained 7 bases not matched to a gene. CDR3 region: CASSGQGIADTQYF. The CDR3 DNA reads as TGCGCCAGCTCCGGACAGGGGATCGCAGATACGCAGTATTTT.

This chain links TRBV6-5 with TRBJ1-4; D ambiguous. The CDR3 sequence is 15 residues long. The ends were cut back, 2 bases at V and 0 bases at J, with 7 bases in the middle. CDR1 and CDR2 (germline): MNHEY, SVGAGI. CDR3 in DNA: TGTGCCAGCAGTTACAGGGAGTCAACTAATGAAAAACTGTTTTTT. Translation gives CASSYRESTNEKLFF.

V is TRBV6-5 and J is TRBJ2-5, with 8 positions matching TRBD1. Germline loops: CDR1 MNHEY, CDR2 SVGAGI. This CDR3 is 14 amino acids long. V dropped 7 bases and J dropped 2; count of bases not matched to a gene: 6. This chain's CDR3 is CASTTGTGQETQYF. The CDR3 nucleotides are TGTGCCAGCACAACCGGGACAGGACAAGAGACCCAGTACTTC.

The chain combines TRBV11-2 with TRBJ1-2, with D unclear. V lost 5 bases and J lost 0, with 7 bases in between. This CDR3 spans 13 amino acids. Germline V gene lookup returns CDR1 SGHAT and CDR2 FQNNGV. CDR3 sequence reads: CASSLTANYGYTF. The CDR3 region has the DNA TGTGCCAGCAGCCTAACAGCTAACTATGGCTACACCTTC. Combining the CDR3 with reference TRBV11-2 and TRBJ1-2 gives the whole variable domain EAGVAQSPRYKIIEKRQSVAFWCNPISGHATLYWYQQILGQGPKLLIQFQNNGVVDDSQLPKDRFSAERLKGVDSTLKIQPAKLEDSAVYLCASSLTANYGYTFGSGTRLTVV.

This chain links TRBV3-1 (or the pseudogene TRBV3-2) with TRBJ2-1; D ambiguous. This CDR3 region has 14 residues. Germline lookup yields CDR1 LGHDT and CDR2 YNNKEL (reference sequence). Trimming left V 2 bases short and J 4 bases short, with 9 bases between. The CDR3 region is CASSQLPTYNEQFF. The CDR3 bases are TGTGCCAGCAGCCAACTCCCCACTTACAATGAGCAGTTCTTC.

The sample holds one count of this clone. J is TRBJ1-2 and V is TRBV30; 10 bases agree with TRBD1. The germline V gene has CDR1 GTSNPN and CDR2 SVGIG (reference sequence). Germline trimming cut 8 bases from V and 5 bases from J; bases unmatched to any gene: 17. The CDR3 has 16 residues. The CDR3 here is CAGQPGQGLVQYGYTF. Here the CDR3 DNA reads TGTGCCGGGCAGCCGGGACAGGGGTTGGTGCAGTATGGCTACACCTTC.

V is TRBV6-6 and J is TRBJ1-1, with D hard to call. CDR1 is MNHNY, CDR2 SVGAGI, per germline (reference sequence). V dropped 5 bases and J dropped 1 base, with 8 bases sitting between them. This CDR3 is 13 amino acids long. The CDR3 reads CASSRDSNTEAFF. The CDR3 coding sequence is TGTGCCAGCAGTCGAGACTCGAACACTGAAGCTTTCTTT.

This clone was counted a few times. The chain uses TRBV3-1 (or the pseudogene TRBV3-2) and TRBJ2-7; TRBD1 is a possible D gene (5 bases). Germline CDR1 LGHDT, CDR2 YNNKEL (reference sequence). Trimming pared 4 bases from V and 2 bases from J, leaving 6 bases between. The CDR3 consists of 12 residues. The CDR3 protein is CASSPGTYEQYF. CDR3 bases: TGTGCCAGCAGCCCAGGGACCTACGAGCAGTACTTC.

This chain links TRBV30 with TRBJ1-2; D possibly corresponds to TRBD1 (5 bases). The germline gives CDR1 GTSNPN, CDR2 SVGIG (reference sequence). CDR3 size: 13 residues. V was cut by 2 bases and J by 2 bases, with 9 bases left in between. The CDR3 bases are TGTGCCTGGAGTCCGCGGGGGAACTATGGCTACACCTTC. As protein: CAWSPRGNYGYTF. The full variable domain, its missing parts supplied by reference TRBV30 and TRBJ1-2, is SQTIHQWPATLVQPVGSPLSLECTVEGTSNPNLYWYRQAAGRGLQLLFYSVGIGQISSEVPQNLSASRPQDRQFILSSKKLLLSDSGFYLCAWSPRGNYGYTFGSGTRLTVV.

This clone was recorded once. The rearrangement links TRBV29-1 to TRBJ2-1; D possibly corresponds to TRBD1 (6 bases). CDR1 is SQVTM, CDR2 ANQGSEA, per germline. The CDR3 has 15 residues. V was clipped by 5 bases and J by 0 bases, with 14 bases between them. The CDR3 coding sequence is TGCAGCGTTCTAACAGGGAGTAGCTCCTACAATGAGCAGTTCTTC. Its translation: CSVLTGSSSYNEQFF.

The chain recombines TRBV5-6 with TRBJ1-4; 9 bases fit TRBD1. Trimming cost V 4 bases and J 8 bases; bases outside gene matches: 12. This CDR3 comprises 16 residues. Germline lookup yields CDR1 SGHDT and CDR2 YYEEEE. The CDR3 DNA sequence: TGTGCCAGCAGCAAACCCCGGGACAGGGAAGGAGAAAAACTGTTTTTT. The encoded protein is CASSKPRDREGEKLFF.

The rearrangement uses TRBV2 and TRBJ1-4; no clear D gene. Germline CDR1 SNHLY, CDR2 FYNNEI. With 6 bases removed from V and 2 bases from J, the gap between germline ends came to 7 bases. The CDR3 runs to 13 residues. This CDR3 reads CASSPRTNEKLFF. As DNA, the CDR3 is TGTGCCAGCAGCCCCCGGACTAATGAAAAACTGTTTTTT.

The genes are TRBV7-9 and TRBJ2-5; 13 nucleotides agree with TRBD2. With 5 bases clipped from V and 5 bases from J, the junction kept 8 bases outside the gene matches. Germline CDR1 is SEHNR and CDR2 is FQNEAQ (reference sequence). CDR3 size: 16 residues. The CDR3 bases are TGTGCCAGCAGCCCGCGACTAGCGGGGGGCCTGGAGACCCAGTACTTC. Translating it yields CASSPRLAGGLETQYF.

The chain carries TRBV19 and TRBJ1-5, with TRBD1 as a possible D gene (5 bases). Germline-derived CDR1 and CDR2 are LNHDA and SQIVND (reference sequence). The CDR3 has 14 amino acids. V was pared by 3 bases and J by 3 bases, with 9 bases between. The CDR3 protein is CASSMEGYNQPQHF. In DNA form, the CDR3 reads TGTGCCAGTAGTATGGAGGGGTACAATCAGCCCCAGCATTTT.

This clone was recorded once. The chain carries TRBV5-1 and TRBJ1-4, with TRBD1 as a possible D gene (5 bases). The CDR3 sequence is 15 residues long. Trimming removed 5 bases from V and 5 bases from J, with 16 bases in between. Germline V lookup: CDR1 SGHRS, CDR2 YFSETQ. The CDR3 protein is CASSQNTGSNEKLFF. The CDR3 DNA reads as TGCGCCAGCAGTCAGAATACAGGCTCCAATGAAAAACTGTTTTTT.